This T cell receptor beta chain is drawn from a study of spatial heterogeneity in lung cancer. This clonotype showed up just a few times. The time point here: sample taken at primary tumor resection. TCRdb reprocessed the 5' RACE reads via MiXCR and lists one record per CDR3 protein. The repertoire consists of 30,000 to 45,000 distinct CDR3 sequences, with around 7.2% occurring once and the leading ten covering 28%. The CDR3 covers 19 residues. Trimming stripped 0 bases from V and 0 bases from J, with 16 bases between. Germline V gives CDR1 SGDLS, CDR2 YYNGEE. V usage is TRBV9 and J usage is TRBJ2-6, with a tentative D call TRBD1 (6 bases). The sequences come from PBMCs, collected at surgery. This clonotype was sampled from a male donor with early-stage non-small cell lung cancer. CDR3: CASSVALWGRFSGANVLTF. The DNA for the CDR3 is TGTGCCAGCAGCGTAGCTTTGTGGGGGCGGTTCTCTGGGGCCAACGTCCTGACTTTC.